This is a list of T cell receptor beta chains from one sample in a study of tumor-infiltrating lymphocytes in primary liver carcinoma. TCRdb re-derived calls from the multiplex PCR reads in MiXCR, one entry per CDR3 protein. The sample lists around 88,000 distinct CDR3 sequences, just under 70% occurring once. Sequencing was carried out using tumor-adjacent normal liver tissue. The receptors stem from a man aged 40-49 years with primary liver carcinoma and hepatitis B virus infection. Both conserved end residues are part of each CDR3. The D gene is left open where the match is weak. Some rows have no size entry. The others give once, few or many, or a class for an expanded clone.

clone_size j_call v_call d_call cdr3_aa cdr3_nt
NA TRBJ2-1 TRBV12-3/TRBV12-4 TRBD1 CASGQGSYNEQLF TGTGCCAGCGGACAGGGCAGCTACAATGAGCAGTTATTC
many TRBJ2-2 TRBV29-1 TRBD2 CSAGGQGGTGELFF TGCAGCGCGGGGGGGCAGGGAGGAACCGGGGAGCTGTTTTTT
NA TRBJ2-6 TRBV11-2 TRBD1 CASSLRTGFVSGANVLTF TGTGCCAGCAGCCTTCGGACAGGGTTTGTGTCTGGGGCCAACGTCCTGACTTTC
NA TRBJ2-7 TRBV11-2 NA CANSLLVSYEQYF TGTGCCAACAGCTTGTTGGTCTCCTACGAGCAGTACTTC
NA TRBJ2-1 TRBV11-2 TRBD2 CASSLAGTTNERLF TGTGCTAGCAGCTTAGCAGGGACTACCAATGAGCGGCTCTTC
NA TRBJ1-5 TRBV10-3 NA CAINAGTEGPQHF TGTGCCATCAATGCGGGCACGGAAGGGCCCCAACATTTT
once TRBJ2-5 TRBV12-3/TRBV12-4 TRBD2 CASSSRVGTSRSETRYF TGTGCCAGCAGTTCGCGGGTCGGGACTAGCCGGTCGGAGACCCGGTACTTC
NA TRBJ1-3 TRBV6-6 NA CASRPVPGDTIYF TGTGCCAGCAGGCCAGTCCCTGGAGACACCATATATTTT
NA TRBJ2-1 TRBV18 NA CASSPPGAGGGYNEQFF TGTGCCAGCTCACCACCAGGAGCAGGAGGAGGCTACAATGAGCAGTTCTTC
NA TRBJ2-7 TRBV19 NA CASRKRGGSSYEQYF TGTGCCAGTAGGAAAAGAGGCGGAAGCTCCTACGAGCAGTACTTC
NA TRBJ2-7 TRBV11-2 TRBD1 CASSTGTGRKQYF TGTGCCAGCAGCACCGGGACAGGGCGGAAGCAGTATTTC
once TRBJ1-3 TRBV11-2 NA CASSWGHLENSTYF TGTGCCAGCAGCTGGGGGCATCTTGAAAACAGCACATATTTT
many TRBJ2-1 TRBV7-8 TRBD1 CASSFAGTGVIDEQFF TGTGCCAGCAGCTTTGCCGGGACAGGGGTGATCGATGAGCAGTTCTTC
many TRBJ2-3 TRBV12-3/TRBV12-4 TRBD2 CASSGGDTQYF TGTGCCTCCTCGGGGGGAGATACGCAGTATTTT
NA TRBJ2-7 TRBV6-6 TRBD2 CASRQIPGDYEQYF TGTGCCAGCAGACAAATTCCGGGGGACTACGAGCAGTACTTT
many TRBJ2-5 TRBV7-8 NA CASSLDPGLETQYF TGTGCCAGCAGCTTAGACCCAGGGTTAGAGACCCAGTACTTC
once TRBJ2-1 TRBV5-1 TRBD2 CASSSMGGLVFYEQFF TGCGCCAGCAGCTCGATGGGGGGACTAGTTTTTTATGAGCAGTTCTTC
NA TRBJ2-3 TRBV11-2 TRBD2 CANSSGLAGGSTDTQYF TGTGCCAACAGCTCTGGACTAGCGGGGGGGAGCACAGATACGCAGTATTTT
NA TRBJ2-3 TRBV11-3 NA CASNKDSGRPDTQYF TGCGCCAGCAACAAGGACAGTGGCCGCCCAGATACGCAGTATTTT
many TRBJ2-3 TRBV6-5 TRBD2 CASSPSGGGTDTQYF TGTGCCAGCAGTCCCTCGGGAGGCGGTACAGATACGCAGTATTTT
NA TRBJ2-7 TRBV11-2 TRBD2 CASSSFLGLSSHEQYF TGTGCTAGCAGCTCTTTCCTGGGACTAAGCTCCCACGAGCAGTACTTC
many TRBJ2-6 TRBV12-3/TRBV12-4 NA CASSTGTGANVLTF TGTGCCAGCAGTACAGGGACTGGGGCCAACGTCCTGACTTTC
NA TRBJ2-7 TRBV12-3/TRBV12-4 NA CASTRQEYYEQYF TGTGCAAGCACCCGACAGGAGTACTACGAGCAGTACTTC
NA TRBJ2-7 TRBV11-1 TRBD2 CASGGSAYERYF TGTGCCAGCGGCGGGAGTGCATACGAGCGGTACTTC
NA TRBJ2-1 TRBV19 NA CASSIGGIHGDEQFF TGTGCCAGTAGTATAGGCGGGATTCACGGGGATGAGCAGTTCTTC
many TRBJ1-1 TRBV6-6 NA CASSASGTGTEAFF TGTGCCAGCAGCGCCTCCGGGACCGGCACTGAAGCTTTCTTT
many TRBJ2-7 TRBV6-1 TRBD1 CASSVTGYEQYF TGTGCCAGCAGCGTGACAGGGTACGAGCAGTACTTC
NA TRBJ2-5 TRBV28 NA CASSFLEQGMGQETQYF TGTGCCAGCAGTTTCTTAGAACAGGGAATGGGCCAAGAGACCCAGTACTTC
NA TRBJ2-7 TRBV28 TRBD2 CASSLTGTRNEQYF TGTGCCAGCAGTTTAACGGGGACTAGGAACGAGCAGTACTTC
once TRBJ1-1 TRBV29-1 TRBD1 CSVDHPLVRQGKVFF TGCAGCGTTGACCACCCTTTAGTACGACAGGGGAAAGTTTTCTTT
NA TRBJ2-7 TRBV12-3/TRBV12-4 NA CASSLRESYGQYF TGTGCCAGCAGTTTAAGGGAATCCTACGGGCAGTATTTC
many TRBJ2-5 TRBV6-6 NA CASSPTGVRETQYF TGTGCCAGCAGTCCCACCGGGGTGCGAGAGACCCAGTACTTC
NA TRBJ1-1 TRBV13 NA CARSPRRNEAFF TGTGCCCGAAGCCCCAGGCGGAACGAGGCTTTCTTT
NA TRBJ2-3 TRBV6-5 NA CVNSPGGQPTDTQYF TGTGTCAACAGTCCGGGGGGACAGCCCACAGATACGCAGTATTTT